These 20 T cell receptor beta chains originate from one sample sequenced in a study of T-cell reconstitution after alpha-beta-depleted transplantation in children. As it was prepared, the TCRbeta library received unique molecular identifiers. TCRdb redid the calling of the PCR reads with MiXCR, one entry per CDR3 protein. The sample consists of 200,000 to 250,000 distinct CDR3 sequences, roughly a tenth of them appearing once. This material consisted of PBMCs from the stem cell graft donor, taken from the stem cell graft. These receptors all stem from a human donor who donated a stem cell graft to a child with SCID.

This clonotype was counted at least ten times. CDR3 protein: CASSLWGRTDTQYF. CDR3 nucleotide sequence: TGTGCCAGCAGTTTATGGGGCCGGACAGATACGCAGTATTTT. The J gene is TRBJ2-3, the V gene TRBV12-3 or TRBV12-4; possibly TRBD1 for D (5 bases). This CDR3 is built from 14 residues. Trimming stripped 2 bases from V and 3 bases from J, with 9 bases between.

This clonotype was counted many times. The chain couples TRBV2 to TRBJ2-3, with D possibly TRBD2 on 7 matching bases. Trimming took off 10 bases at V and 1 base at J, with 15 bases between the two ends. Germline assignment: CDR1 SNHLY and CDR2 FYNNEI. This CDR3 spans 14 amino acids. The CDR3 is CATVKGGRTDTQYF. The CDR3 coding sequence is TGTGCCACCGTAAAGGGGGGGCGCACAGATACGCAGTATTTT.

The sample holds a few counts of this clonotype. The genes are TRBV5-6 and TRBJ1-5; weak D call: TRBD1 (5 bases). Germline CDR1 SGHDT, CDR2 YYEEEE. The CDR3 covers 14 residues. V was cut by 5 bases and J by 4 bases, with 13 bases left in between. Here the CDR3 reads CASRAGLGNQPQHF. The CDR3 DNA sequence: TGTGCCAGCAGGGCAGGGTTGGGGAATCAGCCCCAGCATTTT.

In its sample, this clonotype was seen many times. V and J are TRBV6-1 and TRBJ1-6, with 7 bases fitting TRBD1. V was clipped by 4 bases and J by 7 bases; unmatched bases: 4. The CDR3 runs to 14 residues. Germline-derived CDR1 and CDR2 are MNHNS and SASEGT. CDR3 sequence (DNA): TGTGCCAGCAGTGGGGAGACAGGGAATTCACCCCTCCACTTT. Amino acid sequence: CASSGETGNSPLHF.

This clonotype was counted ten times or more. The gene calls are TRBV7-9 and TRBJ1-6, with 8 bases identical to TRBD1. Trimming at V came to 4 bases and at J to 7 bases, leaving 3 bases not matched to a gene. Germline V gives CDR1 SEHNR, CDR2 FQNEAQ (reference sequence). CDR3 size: 14 residues. The CDR3 DNA reads TGTGCCAGCAGCTCAAGACAGGGGAATTCACCCCTCCACTTT. This codes for CASSSRQGNSPLHF.

The V and J genes are TRBV11-3 and TRBJ2-3; a weak D match, TRBD2 (6 bases). Looked up from germline, CDR1 is SGHNT and CDR2 is YENEEA. There are 16 residues in the CDR3. V gave up 5 bases and J gave up 2 bases, with 17 bases separating them. The CDR3 DNA reads TGTGCCAGCAGCCCCGGCGGGGCAGGGTCCACAGATACGCAGTATTTT. Its translation is CASSPGGAGSTDTQYF.

This clonotype was detected many times. The V call is TRBV28, the J call TRBJ2-7, with D perhaps TRBD2 (6 bases). Germline V gives CDR1 MDHEN, CDR2 SYDVKM. CDR3 length equals 14 residues. Trimming stripped 2 bases from V and 4 bases from J, with 12 bases between. The CDR3 DNA follows: TGTGCCAGCAGTTTAGGGGGGACTCGGTACGAGCAGTACTTC. It codes for CASSLGGTRYEQYF.

This clonotype was observed many times. The rearrangement uses TRBV7-3 and TRBJ2-1; D is uncertain. CDR3 length: 15 residues. Germline V CDR1 and CDR2: SGHTA, FQGTGA. With 6 bases removed from V and 3 bases from J, the gap between germline ends came to 15 bases. CDR3 region: CASSADPTGYNEQFF. In nucleotides, the CDR3 is TGTGCCAGCAGTGCCGATCCGACTGGCTACAATGAGCAGTTCTTC. Full variable domain (outside the CDR3, taken from reference TRBV7-3 and TRBJ2-1): GAGVSQTPSNKVTEKGKYVELRCDPISGHTALYWYRQSLGQGPEFLIYFQGTGAADDSGLPNDRFFAVRPEGSVSTLKIQRTERGDSAVYLCASSADPTGYNEQFFGPGTRLTVL.

This clonotype was counted ten times or more. J is TRBJ1-1 and V is TRBV5-8; D is perhaps TRBD1 (5 bases). V was pared by 0 bases and J by 6 bases, with 6 bases between. This CDR3 is 12 amino acids long. Per germline, CDR1 SGHTS and CDR2 YDEGEE. DNA for the CDR3: TGTGCCAGCAGCTTGGCAGGGCCTGAAGCTTTCTTT. Translating it yields CASSLAGPEAFF.

This clonotype came up many times. This rearrangement joins TRBV12-3 or TRBV12-4 to TRBJ2-7; 8 nucleotides align to TRBD1. V lost 3 bases to trimming and J lost 1 base; unmatched junction nucleotides: 5. CDR3 length equals 15 residues. CDR3 residues: CASSFRTGISYEQYF. CDR3 coding DNA: TGTGCCAGCAGTTTCCGGACAGGGATATCCTACGAGCAGTACTTC.

This sequence joins TRBV7-2 and TRBJ2-4; TRBD1 is a possible D gene (6 bases). This CDR3 region has 12 residues. Between the trimmed V and J ends, which lost 6 bases and 6 bases, there was a span of 9 bases. CDR1 SGHTA and CDR2 FQGNSA come from the germline V gene. Here the CDR3 DNA reads TGTGCCAGCAGACAGACAGGAAACATTCAGTACTTC. Translation: CASRQTGNIQYF.

This clonotype was seen repeatedly, ten times or more. The V and J genes are TRBV6-1 and TRBJ1-6, with a weak D call TRBD1 (6 bases). Trimming took off 7 bases at V and 4 bases at J, with 8 bases between the two ends. Looked up from germline, CDR1 is MNHNS and CDR2 is SASEGT. This CDR3 is built from 13 residues. The CDR3 bases are TGTGCCAGCAATGGACAGTATAATTCACCCCTCCACTTT. It yields the protein CASNGQYNSPLHF.

In this sample, this clonotype turned up many times. The chain links TRBV7-2 to TRBJ2-1, with D perhaps given as TRBD1 or TRBD2 (5 bases each). CDR1 SGHTA and CDR2 FQGNSA come from the germline V gene. V gave up 0 bases and J gave up 9 bases, with 15 bases separating them. The CDR3 has 15 amino acids. The CDR3 DNA reads as TGTGCCAGCAGCTTAGCGAGTGAGGGGTGGGCTGAGCAGTTCTTC. Protein product: CASSLASEGWAEQFF.

This clonotype was counted many times. This sequence joins TRBV13 and TRBJ2-5; TRBD1 might be the D (6 bases). The germline gives CDR1 PRHDT, CDR2 FYEKMQ (reference sequence). V was cut by 6 bases and J by 3 bases, with 11 bases left in between. The CDR3 consists of 13 residues. This chain's CDR3 is CASSPGQEETQYF. The CDR3 DNA sequence: TGTGCCAGCAGTCCGGGACAAGAAGAGACCCAGTACTTC.

In its sample, this clonotype was seen many times. This chain connects TRBV29-1 to TRBJ2-7; the D gene is possibly TRBD1 (6 bases). There are 13 residues in the CDR3. CDR1 is SQVTM and CDR2 is ANQGSEA in the germline V gene. The germline V and J ends were trimmed by 6 bases and 5 bases, with 17 bases remaining between them. The CDR3 nucleotides are TGCAGCGTGTCCGGGACAAGCATCCACGAGCAGTACTTC. This gives the protein CSVSGTSIHEQYF.

This clonotype was detected many times. V usage is TRBV29-1 and J usage is TRBJ1-2; 8 bases are a match to TRBD1. Germline CDR1 and CDR2: SQVTM and ANQGSEA. The junction had 1 base not matched to a gene; V was cut back by 3 bases and J by 4 bases. The CDR3 spans 12 residues. Here the CDR3 reads CSVDTGGYGYTF. The CDR3 DNA reads TGCAGCGTTGATACAGGGGGCTATGGCTACACCTTC.

There are many counts of this clonotype. The rearrangement links TRBV5-1 to TRBJ2-5; D is possibly TRBD2 (6 bases). Trimming shortened V by 4 bases and J by 1 base, and 8 bases separated the two germline ends. The germline gives CDR1 SGHRS, CDR2 YFSETQ. This CDR3 is 13 amino acids long. The chain's CDR3 is CASSRLVQETQYF. The CDR3 nucleotides are TGCGCCAGCAGCCGACTAGTCCAAGAGACCCAGTACTTC.

This clonotype occurred many times. The V and J genes are TRBV24-1 and TRBJ2-5; tentative D call: TRBD2 (6 bases). The CDR3 runs 16 residues. Germline V lookup: CDR1 KGHDR, CDR2 SFDVKD. Trimming removed 0 bases at V and 5 bases at J, with 15 bases between. This CDR3 reads CATSDLGDSKEETQYF. The CDR3 nucleotides read TGTGCCACCAGTGATTTGGGGGACTCTAAGGAGGAGACCCAGTACTTC.

At least ten counts were recorded for this clonotype. V is TRBV6-1 and J is TRBJ2-7, with 12 positions matching TRBD2. V was pared by 8 bases and J by 2 bases, with 13 bases of the junction left unmatched. Germline V gene lookup returns CDR1 MNHNS and CDR2 SASEGT. This CDR3 contains 17 residues. For the CDR3, the DNA is TGTGCCAGCTCTAGAGCGACTAGCGGGGGCCATACCTACGAGCAGTACTTC. This encodes CASSRATSGGHTYEQYF.

This clonotype was seen a few times. At one boundary the junction diverges from the germline segment, which might be a read error. V gene TRBV6-5 combines with J gene TRBJ2-7, with D uncertain. Germline V gene sequence: CDR1 MNHEY, CDR2 SVGAGI. This CDR3 has 11 residues. Here the CDR3 reads CASSYGIEKYF. The CDR3 bases are TGTGCCAGCAGTTACGGGATCGAGAAGTACTTC.